This T cell receptor (beta chain) was captured by sequencing in a study of blood T cell repertoires in COVID-19. About the research overall: The cDNA or gDNA used as material had been derived from T cells, B-cell-depleted T cells, or PBMCs.

J was trimmed by 3 bases and V by 10 bases; bases with no gene match: 8. The germline V gene encodes CDR1 MDHEN and CDR2 SYDVKM. There are 13 residues in the CDR3. The authors' processing: Cell counts per sample came from amplifying reference gene primers. Using immunoSEQ multiplex PCR, the repertoire was profiled, and TCRdb retains in-frame clones only, with some absent. That table supplies the V and J calls and clone size; D and trimming were determined from the DNA. The repertoire includes about 46,000 clones, around 87% of them detected once, and 2.5% to 3.5% sits in the top ten. Individuals aged 18 to 89 years were recruited from 20 to 25 US areas.

V usage is TRBV28 and J usage is TRBJ2-7; 8 bases match TRBD2. This clonotype originated in a woman in her 50s who had recovered from COVID-19. Material: PBMCs or T cells enriched from blood (not recorded which). The CDR3: CATTGGMDYEQYF. Here the CDR3 DNA reads TGTGCCACAACGGGGGGGATGGACTACGAGCAGTACTTC. Based on the CDR3 plus reference TRBV28 and TRBJ2-7, the full variable domain is DVKVTQSSRYLVKRTGEKVFLECVQDMDHENMFWYRQDPGLGLRLIYFSYDVKMKEKGDIPEGYSVSREKKERFSLILESASTNQTSMYLCATTGGMDYEQYFGPGTRLTVT.